A selection of T cell receptor beta chains follows, all from one sample in a study of blood T cell repertoires in COVID-19. Method: immunoSEQ multiplex PCR; TCRdb's copy keeps in-frame clones and lacks some. The data hold roughly 300,000 clones, with 65% to 90% observed a single time. The material sequenced was peripheral blood. These receptors all come from a human donor in a cohort sampled during active COVID-19. Each CDR3 is given with its conserved first and last residue. A D gene is named only where the DNA matches it firmly. Part of the rows lack a size; the others show once, few, many or a class for expanded clones.

clone size: .
J gene: TRBJ2-1
V gene: TRBV5-4
D gene: TRBD2
CDR3 protein: CASSQLASSYNEQFF
CDR3 DNA: TGTGCCAGCAGCCAACTAGCGAGCTCCTACAATGAGCAGTTCTTC

clone size: .
J gene: TRBJ2-3
V gene: TRBV14
D gene: TRBD2
CDR3 protein: CASSQAGTSGSRIDTQYF
CDR3 DNA: TGTGCCAGCAGCCAAGCGGGGACTAGCGGGAGTAGGATAGATACGCAGTATTTT

clone size: .
J gene: TRBJ2-7
V gene: TRBV14
D gene: .
CDR3 protein: CASSPLGVSYEQYF
CDR3 DNA: TGTGCCAGCAGCCCCCTAGGGGTATCCTACGAGCAGTACTTC

clone size: .
J gene: TRBJ1-3
V gene: TRBV9
D gene: .
CDR3 protein: CASSVEGREGNTIYF
CDR3 DNA: TGTGCCAGCAGCGTAGAAGGCAGGGAAGGAAACACCATATATTTT

clone size: .
J gene: TRBJ1-5
V gene: TRBV6-5
D gene: .
CDR3 protein: CASSSGYSNQPQHF
CDR3 DNA: TGTGCCAGCAGTTCCGGGTATAGCAATCAGCCCCAGCATTTT

clone size: .
J gene: TRBJ1-2
V gene: TRBV6-4
D gene: .
CDR3 protein: CASSRGANYGYTF
CDR3 DNA: TGTGCCAGCAGCAGGGGCGCTAACTATGGCTACACCTTC

clone size: .
J gene: TRBJ2-7
V gene: TRBV6-6
D gene: .
CDR3 protein: CASSSTSTGNSYEQYF
CDR3 DNA: TGTGCCAGCAGTTCTACTTCGACAGGCAACTCCTACGAGCAGTACTTC

clone size: .
J gene: TRBJ2-7
V gene: TRBV15
D gene: .
CDR3 protein: CATSREGGEQYF
CDR3 DNA: TGTGCCACCAGCAGAGAAGGGGGCGAGCAGTACTTC

clone size: .
J gene: TRBJ2-5
V gene: TRBV7-9
D gene: TRBD1
CDR3 protein: CASSLVGQPQETQYF
CDR3 DNA: TGTGCCAGCAGCCTGGTGGGACAGCCACAAGAGACCCAGTACTTC

clone size: few
J gene: TRBJ2-2
V gene: TRBV5-1
D gene: .
CDR3 protein: CASSLDGSTGELFF
CDR3 DNA: TGCGCCAGCAGCTTGGACGGGTCTACCGGGGAGCTGTTTTTT

clone size: .
J gene: TRBJ2-3
V gene: TRBV7-8
D gene: .
CDR3 protein: CASSLRGSSADTQYF
CDR3 DNA: TGTGCCAGCAGCTTACGAGGGTCTAGCGCAGATACGCAGTATTTT

clone size: .
J gene: TRBJ2-3
V gene: TRBV5-1
D gene: TRBD2
CDR3 protein: CASSLGLQSSGRTDTQYF
CDR3 DNA: TGCGCCAGCAGCTTGGGCCTACAGTCCAGCGGGAGAACAGATACGCAGTATTTT

clone size: .
J gene: TRBJ1-3
V gene: TRBV11-3
D gene: .
CDR3 protein: CASSDGFSGNTIYF
CDR3 DNA: TGTGCCAGCAGCGACGGGTTTTCTGGAAACACCATATATTTT

clone size: .
J gene: TRBJ1-4
V gene: TRBV6-5
D gene: TRBD1
CDR3 protein: CASSYGDRGRREKLFF
CDR3 DNA: TGTGCCAGCAGTTACGGGGACAGGGGGCGCCGGGAAAAACTGTTTTTT

clone size: .
J gene: TRBJ2-1
V gene: TRBV9
D gene: .
CDR3 protein: CASSVMGLTYNEQFF
CDR3 DNA: TGTGCCAGCAGCGTAATGGGACTCACCTACAATGAGCAGTTCTTC

clone size: .
J gene: TRBJ2-2
V gene: TRBV15
D gene: TRBD2
CDR3 protein: CATRPRTSPIGELFF
CDR3 DNA: TGTGCCACCCGGCCCCGGACTAGCCCTATCGGGGAGCTGTTTTTT

clone size: .
J gene: TRBJ1-2
V gene: TRBV2
D gene: .
CDR3 protein: CASIFIQGPRDGYTF
CDR3 DNA: TGTGCCAGCATATTCATCCAGGGTCCCCGGGATGGCTACACCTTC

clone size: .
J gene: TRBJ1-6
V gene: TRBV18
D gene: TRBD1
CDR3 protein: CASSLDRENSPLHF
CDR3 DNA: TGTGCCAGCTCACTGGACAGGGAGAATTCACCCCTCCACTTT

clone size: .
J gene: TRBJ1-2
V gene: TRBV5-1
D gene: .
CDR3 protein: CASSSGDGNYGYTF
CDR3 DNA: TGCGCCAGCAGCAGCGGGGACGGAAACTATGGCTACACCTTC

clone size: .
J gene: TRBJ1-1
V gene: TRBV3-1/TRBV3-2
D gene: .
CDR3 protein: CASSQDGARAFF
CDR3 DNA: TGTGCCAGCAGCCAAGATGGGGCGCGAGCTTTCTTT

clone size: once
J gene: TRBJ2-3
V gene: TRBV19
D gene: TRBD2
CDR3 protein: CASMGRREEADTQYF
CDR3 DNA: TGTGCCAGTATGGGGCGGCGGGAGGAGGCAGATACGCAGTATTTT

clone size: .
J gene: TRBJ2-3
V gene: TRBV19
D gene: TRBD1
CDR3 protein: CASSKPGQGADTQYF
CDR3 DNA: TGTGCCAGTAGTAAGCCGGGACAGGGAGCAGATACGCAGTATTTT

clone size: .
J gene: TRBJ2-5
V gene: TRBV9
D gene: .
CDR3 protein: CASSVGRNSYQETQYF
CDR3 DNA: TGTGCCAGCAGCGTAGGCAGAAATTCGTACCAAGAGACCCAGTACTTC

clone size: few
J gene: TRBJ2-2
V gene: TRBV7-9
D gene: TRBD2
CDR3 protein: CASSTSGGGSTGELFF
CDR3 DNA: TGTGCCAGCAGCACCTCAGGCGGGGGTAGCACCGGGGAGCTGTTTTTT

clone size: .
J gene: TRBJ2-4
V gene: TRBV12-5
D gene: TRBD2
CDR3 protein: CASGLVQPGGNIQYF
CDR3 DNA: TGTGCTAGTGGTTTGGTACAACCGGGGGGTAACATTCAGTACTTC

clone size: .
J gene: TRBJ1-2
V gene: TRBV2
D gene: .
CDR3 protein: CASSFAGLNYGYTF
CDR3 DNA: TGTGCCAGCAGTTTCGCGGGGCTTAACTATGGCTACACCTTC

clone size: once
J gene: TRBJ2-7
V gene: TRBV5-6
D gene: .
CDR3 protein: CASTTAGTSLYEQYF
CDR3 DNA: TGTGCCAGCACCACCGCCGGGACAAGCCTCTACGAGCAGTACTTC

clone size: many
J gene: TRBJ1-2
V gene: TRBV7-2
D gene: TRBD1
CDR3 protein: CASSVTGGPTNYGYTF
CDR3 DNA: TGTGCCAGCAGCGTCACAGGGGGCCCTACTAACTATGGCTACACCTTC

clone size: .
J gene: TRBJ1-5
V gene: TRBV18
D gene: .
CDR3 protein: CASSPQQGEGQPQHF
CDR3 DNA: TGTGCCAGCTCACCACAGCAAGGGGAAGGTCAGCCCCAGCATTTT

clone size: .
J gene: TRBJ1-3
V gene: TRBV11-1
D gene: TRBD1
CDR3 protein: CASSYSGTDSGNTIYF
CDR3 DNA: TGTGCCAGCAGCTACTCCGGGACAGACTCTGGAAACACCATATATTTT

clone size: once
J gene: TRBJ2-7
V gene: TRBV27
D gene: TRBD1
CDR3 protein: CASSLQAGGSYEQYF
CDR3 DNA: TGTGCCAGCAGTTTGCAGGCAGGGGGCAGTTACGAGCAGTACTTC

clone size: .
J gene: TRBJ2-3
V gene: TRBV27
D gene: TRBD2
CDR3 protein: CASSFLSGSTDTQYF
CDR3 DNA: TGTGCCAGCAGTTTCCTTAGCGGGAGCACAGATACGCAGTATTTT

clone size: .
J gene: TRBJ2-3
V gene: TRBV19
D gene: TRBD2
CDR3 protein: CASSISRTSVTQYF
CDR3 DNA: TGTGCCAGTAGTATATCTCGGACTAGCGTTACGCAGTATTTT

clone size: .
J gene: TRBJ1-1
V gene: TRBV6-2/TRBV6-3
D gene: .
CDR3 protein: CASSYEWRPEAFF
CDR3 DNA: TGTGCCAGCAGTTACGAGTGGAGGCCAGAAGCTTTCTTT

clone size: .
J gene: TRBJ2-1
V gene: TRBV7-9
D gene: .
CDR3 protein: CASSLVGYRDEQFF
CDR3 DNA: TGTGCCAGCAGCTTAGTTGGATATCGGGATGAGCAGTTCTTC

clone size: .
J gene: TRBJ2-2
V gene: TRBV11-2
D gene: TRBD2
CDR3 protein: CASSFEAGISGRAQRTGELFF
CDR3 DNA: TGTGCCAGCAGTTTCGAGGCGGGGATAAGCGGGAGGGCCCAAAGAACCGGGGAGCTGTTTTTT

clone size: .
J gene: TRBJ2-1
V gene: TRBV14
D gene: TRBD1
CDR3 protein: CASSRQGATYNEQFF
CDR3 DNA: TGTGCCAGCAGTCGACAGGGAGCCACCTACAATGAGCAGTTCTTC

clone size: .
J gene: TRBJ2-3
V gene: TRBV13
D gene: .
CDR3 protein: CASSRGSTDTQYF
CDR3 DNA: TGTGCCAGTTCACGCGGGAGCACAGATACGCAGTATTTT

clone size: .
J gene: TRBJ2-5
V gene: TRBV5-1
D gene: TRBD1
CDR3 protein: CASSTGQPQETQYF
CDR3 DNA: TGCGCCAGCAGCACGGGACAGCCCCAAGAGACCCAGTACTTC

clone size: .
J gene: TRBJ2-4
V gene: TRBV5-1
D gene: TRBD1
CDR3 protein: CASSLYGQAWSPRRPKNIQYF
CDR3 DNA: TGCGCCAGCAGCTTATATGGACAGGCCTGGTCTCCTCGCCGTCCCAAAAACATTCAGTACTTC

clone size: .
J gene: TRBJ1-2
V gene: TRBV7-2
D gene: TRBD1
CDR3 protein: CASSLAGGRVVNYGYTF
CDR3 DNA: TGTGCCAGCAGCTTGGCAGGGGGCCGGGTCGTGAACTATGGCTACACCTTC

clone size: .
J gene: TRBJ1-4
V gene: TRBV18
D gene: TRBD1
CDR3 protein: CASSAGQGNEKLFF
CDR3 DNA: TGTGCCAGCTCGGCGGGACAGGGGAATGAAAAACTGTTTTTT

clone size: .
J gene: TRBJ2-7
V gene: TRBV7-2
D gene: TRBD1
CDR3 protein: CASSFDRAYEQYF
CDR3 DNA: TGTGCCAGCAGCTTTGACAGGGCGTACGAGCAGTACTTC

clone size: few
J gene: TRBJ1-1
V gene: TRBV11-3
D gene: TRBD1
CDR3 protein: CASSSGGLATEAFF
CDR3 DNA: TGTGCCAGCAGCTCAGGGGGATTGGCCACTGAAGCTTTCTTT

clone size: .
J gene: TRBJ2-5
V gene: TRBV5-4
D gene: TRBD2
CDR3 protein: CASSLAGGAMIQTQYF
CDR3 DNA: TGTGCCAGCAGCTTGGCGGGAGGGGCGATGATACAGACCCAGTACTTC

clone size: .
J gene: TRBJ2-7
V gene: TRBV6-2/TRBV6-3
D gene: .
CDR3 protein: CASSRPRGILGYEQYF
CDR3 DNA: TGTGCCAGCAGCCGACCCCGGGGGATATTGGGCTACGAGCAGTACTTC

clone size: .
J gene: TRBJ2-5
V gene: TRBV30
D gene: TRBD1
CDR3 protein: CACDRGAFETQYF
CDR3 DNA: TGTGCCTGTGACAGGGGGGCGTTTGAGACCCAGTACTTC

clone size: .
J gene: TRBJ2-7
V gene: TRBV7-2
D gene: .
CDR3 protein: CASSLGISGPQHEQYF
CDR3 DNA: TGTGCCAGCAGCTTAGGAATTTCAGGGCCGCAGCACGAGCAGTACTTC

clone size: .
J gene: TRBJ2-7
V gene: TRBV7-2
D gene: TRBD1
CDR3 protein: CASSPTTGAHEQYF
CDR3 DNA: TGTGCCAGCAGCCCAACGACAGGGGCCCACGAGCAGTACTTC

clone size: once
J gene: TRBJ2-7
V gene: TRBV5-1
D gene: TRBD2
CDR3 protein: CASSSTSGSPEQYF
CDR3 DNA: TGCGCCAGCAGCAGTACTAGCGGGAGTCCAGAGCAGTACTTC